This TCR beta chain was obtained from a study of cytomegalovirus exposure and HLA in healthy donors. Overall study context: Researchers found that roughly 80% of 398 genotyped donors fell within the Caucasian-associated ancestry cluster.

Overall study findings and caveats: Associated with HLA alleles at 0.05 false discovery rate in a later analysis were some 16,000 TCR beta sequences. Reports state that TCR beta sequences accurately predicted most subjects' HLA-A and HLA-B alleles.

Germline V gene sequence: CDR1 LNHDA, CDR2 SQIVND (reference sequence). With V trimmed by 7 bases and J by 5 bases, 9 bases remained unmatched. The CDR3 length is 14 residues. The PCR had 60 Vbeta and 13 Jbeta primers. The repertoire was sequenced with immunoSEQ multiplex PCR; TCRdb's copy has only in-frame clones and lacks some. The table records 150,000 to 200,000 clones, approximately 86% of them present only once. In regard to this clone: The antigen is unknown.

The source material was PBMCs. This receptor was identified in a woman between 18 and 30 years old in good health and CMV-seronegative. The chain employs TRBV19 and TRBJ2-7, with 9 nucleotides matching TRBD1. The DNA of the CDR3 is TGTGCCAGTAATAAACAGGGGGCCGGCCACGAGCAGTACTTC. This sequence encodes CASNKQGAGHEQYF.